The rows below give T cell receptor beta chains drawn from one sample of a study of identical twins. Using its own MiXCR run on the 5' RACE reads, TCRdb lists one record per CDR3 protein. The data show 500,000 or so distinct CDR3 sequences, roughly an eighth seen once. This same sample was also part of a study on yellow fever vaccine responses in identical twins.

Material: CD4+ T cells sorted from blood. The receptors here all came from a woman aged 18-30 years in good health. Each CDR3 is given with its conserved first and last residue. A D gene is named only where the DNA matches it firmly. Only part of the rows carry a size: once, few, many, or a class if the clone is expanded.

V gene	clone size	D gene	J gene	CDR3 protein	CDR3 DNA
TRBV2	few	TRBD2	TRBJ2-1	CASSEALAGPSSYNEQFF	TGTGCCAGCAGTGAAGCGTTAGCGGGCCCGAGCTCCTACAATGAGCAGTTCTTC
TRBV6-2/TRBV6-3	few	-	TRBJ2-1	CASSYLPGDMNEQFF	TGTGCCAGCAGTTATCTTCCAGGGGATATGAATGAGCAGTTCTTC
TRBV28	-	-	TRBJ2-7	CASIESGGRGYEQYF	TGTGCCAGCATCGAATCCGGGGGTCGGGGTTACGAGCAGTACTTC
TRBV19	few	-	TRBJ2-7	CASSIVPSASYEQYF	TGTGCCAGTAGTATAGTTCCTAGCGCGTCCTACGAGCAGTACTTC
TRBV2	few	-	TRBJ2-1	CASSEAASSYNEQFF	TGTGCCAGCAGTGAAGCCGCGAGCTCCTACAATGAGCAGTTCTTC
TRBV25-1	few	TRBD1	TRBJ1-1	CASSDRTTGGNTEAFF	TGTGCCAGCAGTGATAGAACGACAGGGGGTAACACTGAAGCTTTCTTT
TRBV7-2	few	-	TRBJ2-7	CASSRQGGSDYEQYF	TGTGCCAGCAGCCGTCAGGGGGGGAGTGACTACGAGCAGTACTTC
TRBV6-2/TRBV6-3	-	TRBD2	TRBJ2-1	CASKRLAESGNEQFF	TGTGCCAGCAAAAGACTAGCGGAGTCTGGCAATGAGCAGTTCTTC
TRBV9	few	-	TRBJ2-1	CASSVGSRGQFF	TGTGCCAGCAGCGTAGGTTCCCGGGGGCAGTTCTTC
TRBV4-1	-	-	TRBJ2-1	CASSPRGSRAVSEQFF	TGCGCCAGCAGCCCCCGGGGTAGCCGGGCGGTGTCTGAGCAGTTCTTC
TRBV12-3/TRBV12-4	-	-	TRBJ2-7	CASSLLTGSSSYEQYF	TGTGCCAGCAGTTTGCTTACAGGTTCCAGCTCCTACGAGCAGTACTTC
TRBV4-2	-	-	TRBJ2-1	CASSQDGGGEQFF	TGTGCCAGCAGCCAAGATGGAGGCGGTGAGCAGTTCTTC
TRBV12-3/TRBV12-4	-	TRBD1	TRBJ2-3	CASSQQTGEDTQYF	TGTGCCAGCAGTCAACAAACAGGGGAGGATACGCAGTATTTT
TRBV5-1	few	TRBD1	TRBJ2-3	CASSGDRGTQYF	TGCGCCAGCAGCGGGGACAGGGGAACGCAGTATTTT
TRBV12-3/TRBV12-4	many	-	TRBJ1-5	CASSTSRVGQPQHF	TGTGCCAGCAGCACAAGCAGGGTCGGTCAGCCCCAGCATTTT
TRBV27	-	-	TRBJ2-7	CASSLSFGGGYEQYF	TGTGCCAGCAGCTTAAGTTTCGGGGGCGGTTACGAGCAGTACTTC
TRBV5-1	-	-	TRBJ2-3	CASSLQGRGGGTDTQYF	TGCGCCAGCAGCTTACAAGGCAGGGGTGGCGGCACAGATACGCAGTATTTT
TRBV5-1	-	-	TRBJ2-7	CASSVGTNYEQYF	TGCGCCAGCAGCGTCGGGACCAACTACGAGCAGTACTTC
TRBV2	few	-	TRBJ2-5	CASSTGGAQYF	TGTGCCAGCAGTACAGGGGGGGCCCAGTACTTC
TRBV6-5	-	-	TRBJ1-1	CASSYSRMGTEAFF	TGTGCCAGCAGTTACTCGAGGATGGGCACTGAAGCTTTCTTT
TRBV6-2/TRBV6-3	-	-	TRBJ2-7	CASSSPNLRYEQYF	TGTGCCAGCAGTTCCCCGAATTTGAGATACGAGCAGTACTTC
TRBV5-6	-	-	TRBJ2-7	CASSWDGRSYEQYF	TGTGCCAGCAGCTGGGACGGGAGATCCTACGAGCAGTACTTC
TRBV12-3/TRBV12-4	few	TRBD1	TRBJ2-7	CASRGQGSDEQYF	TGTGCCAGCAGGGGACAGGGGTCTGACGAGCAGTACTTC
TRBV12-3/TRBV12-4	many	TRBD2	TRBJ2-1	CASSPSRGGAYNEQFF	TGTGCCAGCAGTCCCAGTCGCGGGGGGGCCTACAATGAGCAGTTCTTC
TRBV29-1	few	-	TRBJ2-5	CSVARQGLRGSPQETQYF	TGCAGCGTTGCACGACAGGGATTGCGGGGGTCGCCCCAAGAGACCCAGTACTTC
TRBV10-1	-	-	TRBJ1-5	CASSERGLAGADTQHF	TGCGCCAGCAGTGAACGCGGGCTAGCGGGAGCAGATACGCAGCATTTT
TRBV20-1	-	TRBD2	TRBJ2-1	CSATPLADSYNEQFF	TGCAGTGCTACCCCTCTAGCGGACTCCTACAATGAGCAGTTCTTC
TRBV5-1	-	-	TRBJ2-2	CASSLVTAGNTGELFF	TGCGCCAGCAGCTTGGTGACAGCGGGCAATACCGGGGAGCTGTTTTTT
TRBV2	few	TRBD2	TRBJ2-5	CASSITSGGETQYF	TGTGCCAGCAGTATCACTAGCGGGGGAGAGACCCAGTACTTC
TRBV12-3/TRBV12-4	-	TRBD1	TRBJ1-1	CASSFGGTGGLNTEAFF	TGTGCCAGCAGTTTTGGGGGGACAGGGGGCTTGAACACTGAAGCTTTCTTT
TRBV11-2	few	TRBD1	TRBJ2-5	CASSLDRGRRETQYF	TGTGCCAGCAGCTTAGATAGGGGGCGGCGAGAGACCCAGTACTTC
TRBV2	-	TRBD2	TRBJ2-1	CASSEAGGAYNEQFF	TGTGCCAGCAGTGAGGCGGGGGGCGCCTACAATGAGCAGTTCTTC
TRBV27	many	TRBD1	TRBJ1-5	CASSLGTGADQPQHF	TGTGCCAGCAGTTTAGGGACAGGCGCCGATCAGCCCCAGCATTTT
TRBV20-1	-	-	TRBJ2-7	CSARDRDQPPLF	TGCAGTGCTAGAGATCGGGACCAACCTCCCCTATTC
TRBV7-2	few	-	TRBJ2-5	CASSLGVAERTQYF	TGTGCCAGCAGCTTAGGGGTAGCGGAGCGGACCCAGTACTTC
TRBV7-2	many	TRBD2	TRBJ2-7	CASSSSGGTYEQYF	TGTGCCAGCAGCTCTAGCGGGGGAACCTACGAGCAGTACTTC